Listed below are T cell receptor beta chains from one sample, sequenced in a study of blood T cell repertoires in COVID-19. Libraries were prepared by immunoSEQ multiplex PCR; TCRdb keeps only in-frame clonotypes and omits some of them. The sample holds about 120,000 clones, approximately 90% seen once. What was sequenced was peripheral blood. All receptors derive from a man between 65 and 85 years old with active or convalescent COVID-19. Both conserved end residues are part of each CDR3. Each record gives: D gene, J gene, clone size, V gene, CDR3 protein, CDR3 DNA. A D gene is named only where the DNA matches it firmly. Expanded clones are given a class, and other clones once, few, many or no size at all.

d_call: TRBD1
j_call: TRBJ1-4
clone_size: once
v_call: TRBV28
cdr3_aa: CASSYPGQGVLNEKLFF
cdr3_nt: TGTGCCAGCAGCTACCCGGGACAGGGTGTTCTTAATGAAAAACTGTTTTTT

d_call: .
j_call: TRBJ1-3
clone_size: .
v_call: TRBV19
cdr3_aa: CASSITYSGNTIYF
cdr3_nt: TGTGCCAGTAGTATAACATACTCTGGAAACACCATATATTTT

d_call: .
j_call: TRBJ2-1
clone_size: .
v_call: TRBV6-4
cdr3_aa: CASSGGGGGPQFF
cdr3_nt: TGTGCCAGCAGTGGGGGTGGGGGAGGACCGCAGTTCTTC

d_call: TRBD1
j_call: TRBJ2-7
clone_size: .
v_call: TRBV19
cdr3_aa: CASLDRENEQYF
cdr3_nt: TGTGCCAGTCTAGACAGGGAAAACGAGCAGTACTTC

d_call: TRBD1
j_call: TRBJ2-7
clone_size: .
v_call: TRBV2
cdr3_aa: CASSEAQDRTGGARAYEQYF
cdr3_nt: TGTGCCAGCAGTGAAGCGCAAGACAGGACAGGGGGCGCGCGGGCCTACGAGCAGTACTTC

d_call: TRBD2
j_call: TRBJ2-1
clone_size: .
v_call: TRBV7-7
cdr3_aa: CASSLALAGGIGEQFF
cdr3_nt: TGTGCTAGCAGCTTAGCACTAGCGGGAGGGATCGGGGAGCAGTTCTTC

d_call: TRBD1
j_call: TRBJ2-7
clone_size: .
v_call: TRBV24-1
cdr3_aa: CATSDRDRDHEQYF
cdr3_nt: TGTGCCACCAGTGACCGGGACAGGGACCACGAGCAGTACTTC

d_call: .
j_call: TRBJ2-2
clone_size: .
v_call: TRBV27
cdr3_aa: CASQFYGTGELFF
cdr3_nt: TGTGCCAGTCAGTTTTACGGGACCGGGGAGCTGTTTTTT

d_call: .
j_call: TRBJ2-2
clone_size: once
v_call: TRBV27
cdr3_aa: CASSLRPSVTGELFF
cdr3_nt: TGTGCCAGCAGTTTAAGGCCTAGCGTCACCGGGGAGCTGTTTTTT

d_call: TRBD1
j_call: TRBJ2-3
clone_size: .
v_call: TRBV5-1
cdr3_aa: CASSISGTGGTDTQYF
cdr3_nt: TGCGCCAGCAGCATTTCCGGGACAGGGGGCACAGATACGCAGTATTTT

d_call: .
j_call: TRBJ2-7
clone_size: .
v_call: TRBV6-6
cdr3_aa: CASSYSFGQNYEQYF
cdr3_nt: TGTGCCAGCAGTTACTCGTTCGGACAGAACTACGAGCAGTACTTC

d_call: .
j_call: TRBJ1-5
clone_size: .
v_call: TRBV6-6
cdr3_aa: CASSYPEGNQPQHF
cdr3_nt: TGTGCCAGCAGCTACCCGGAGGGCAATCAGCCCCAGCATTTT

d_call: .
j_call: TRBJ2-1
clone_size: .
v_call: TRBV2
cdr3_aa: CASSRLSSYNEQFF
cdr3_nt: TGTGCCAGCAGCCGATTGAGCTCCTACAATGAGCAGTTCTTC

d_call: TRBD2
j_call: TRBJ2-3
clone_size: .
v_call: TRBV15
cdr3_aa: CATSSRLAGGGDTQYF
cdr3_nt: TGTGCCACCAGCTCGCGTTTAGCGGGAGGGGGAGATACGCAGTATTTT

d_call: TRBD2
j_call: TRBJ2-7
clone_size: .
v_call: TRBV5-6
cdr3_aa: CASRPGLEAYEQYF
cdr3_nt: TGTGCCAGCAGACCGGGACTAGAAGCCTACGAGCAGTACTTC

d_call: TRBD2
j_call: TRBJ2-1
clone_size: .
v_call: TRBV19
cdr3_aa: CASGSPSGGLGEQFF
cdr3_nt: TGTGCCAGTGGAAGTCCGAGCGGGGGTCTGGGTGAGCAGTTCTTC

d_call: .
j_call: TRBJ2-6
clone_size: once
v_call: TRBV19
cdr3_aa: CASSEAGRGVSGANVLTF
cdr3_nt: TGTGCCAGTAGTGAGGCGGGCAGGGGGGTCTCTGGGGCCAACGTCCTGACTTTC

d_call: .
j_call: TRBJ2-5
clone_size: few
v_call: TRBV19
cdr3_aa: CASSITGTQQETQYF
cdr3_nt: TGTGCCAGTAGTATAACCGGGACACAACAAGAGACCCAGTACTTC

d_call: TRBD1
j_call: TRBJ2-1
clone_size: .
v_call: TRBV10-3
cdr3_aa: CAISQAGGPYNEQFF
cdr3_nt: TGTGCCATCAGTCAGGCAGGGGGACCATACAATGAGCAGTTCTTC

d_call: TRBD1
j_call: TRBJ1-4
clone_size: .
v_call: TRBV28
cdr3_aa: CASRDRVANEKLFF
cdr3_nt: TGTGCCAGCAGAGACAGGGTCGCTAATGAAAAACTGTTTTTT

d_call: TRBD1
j_call: TRBJ1-3
clone_size: .
v_call: TRBV28
cdr3_aa: CASTPSGQGNTIYF
cdr3_nt: TGTGCCAGCACGCCCTCGGGACAGGGAAACACCATATATTTT

d_call: TRBD1
j_call: TRBJ2-1
clone_size: once
v_call: TRBV11-3
cdr3_aa: CASSLGRGTGPSNEQFF
cdr3_nt: TGTGCCAGCAGCTTAGGCCGGGGGACAGGGCCCTCCAATGAGCAGTTCTTC

d_call: TRBD1
j_call: TRBJ2-1
clone_size: .
v_call: TRBV24-1
cdr3_aa: CATSDPQGAHEQFF
cdr3_nt: TGTGCCACCAGTGACCCGCAGGGGGCTCATGAGCAGTTCTTC

d_call: TRBD1
j_call: TRBJ2-7
clone_size: .
v_call: TRBV5-1
cdr3_aa: CASSRGQGSYEQYF
cdr3_nt: TGCGCCAGCAGCCGGGGACAGGGGTCCTACGAGCAGTACTTC

d_call: TRBD2
j_call: TRBJ2-7
clone_size: .
v_call: TRBV12-3/TRBV12-4
cdr3_aa: CASSLTSGYEQYF
cdr3_nt: TGTGCCAGCAGTTTGACTAGCGGTTACGAGCAGTACTTC

d_call: .
j_call: TRBJ2-1
clone_size: once
v_call: TRBV19
cdr3_aa: CASSIAGLPEQFF
cdr3_nt: TGTGCCAGTAGTATAGCGGGGTTGCCTGAGCAGTTCTTC

d_call: TRBD1
j_call: TRBJ1-1
clone_size: once
v_call: TRBV5-4
cdr3_aa: CASSGGQGSAAFF
cdr3_nt: TGTGCCAGCAGCGGGGGACAGGGCTCCGCTGCTTTCTTT

d_call: .
j_call: TRBJ2-4
clone_size: few
v_call: TRBV28
cdr3_aa: CASSLRFEGPGNIQYF
cdr3_nt: TGTGCCAGCAGTTTAAGGTTCGAGGGCCCGGGAAACATTCAGTACTTC

d_call: .
j_call: TRBJ1-1
clone_size: .
v_call: TRBV6-5
cdr3_aa: CASSYGETTEAFF
cdr3_nt: TGTGCCAGCAGTTACGGGGAGACCACTGAAGCTTTCTTT

d_call: .
j_call: TRBJ1-3
clone_size: .
v_call: TRBV29-1
cdr3_aa: CSVVQANSGNTIYF
cdr3_nt: TGCAGCGTTGTTCAGGCTAACTCTGGAAACACCATATATTTT

d_call: TRBD2
j_call: TRBJ2-5
clone_size: .
v_call: TRBV11-2
cdr3_aa: CASRQTSGSQETQYF
cdr3_nt: TGTGCCAGCAGGCAGACTAGCGGATCCCAAGAGACCCAGTACTTC

d_call: .
j_call: TRBJ2-7
clone_size: .
v_call: TRBV10-2
cdr3_aa: CASSAAGYSYEQYF
cdr3_nt: TGCGCCAGCTCTGCGGCGGGATACTCCTACGAGCAGTACTTC

d_call: .
j_call: TRBJ1-2
clone_size: .
v_call: TRBV25-1
cdr3_aa: CASSSTGLDYGYTF
cdr3_nt: TGTGCCAGCAGTTCGACAGGACTGGACTATGGCTACACCTTC

d_call: TRBD1
j_call: TRBJ1-2
clone_size: .
v_call: TRBV11-2
cdr3_aa: CASSLTGDYGYTF
cdr3_nt: TGTGCCAGCAGCTTAACAGGGGACTATGGCTACACCTTC

d_call: .
j_call: TRBJ1-5
clone_size: .
v_call: TRBV18
cdr3_aa: CASSPSGEGNGPQHF
cdr3_nt: TGTGCCAGCTCACCGTCAGGGGAGGGTAATGGGCCCCAGCATTTT

d_call: .
j_call: TRBJ1-2
clone_size: few
v_call: TRBV6-5
cdr3_aa: CASNSGGGDIYGYTF
cdr3_nt: TGTGCCAGCAACTCGGGGGGGGGCGACATCTATGGCTACACCTTC

d_call: .
j_call: TRBJ2-2
clone_size: .
v_call: TRBV5-1
cdr3_aa: CASSGRNTGELFF
cdr3_nt: TGCGCCAGCAGCGGCAGGAACACCGGGGAGCTGTTTTTT